This entry describes one T cell receptor (beta chain). No antigen is known for it. The data were obtained in a study of CD8+ T cells in alopecia areata. Study outcomes and limitations: Scalp and blood samples kept many expanded lesional clones throughout tofacitinib. Scalp sample data also include resident alphabeta T cells from normal skin. Only one nonresponder was present, which leaves the link between baseline CD8+ expansion and response uncertain. Lesional scalp exceeded normal scalp in clonality, especially in alopecia totalis/universalis.

Treatment in this sample: oral pan-JAK inhibitor, 5-10 mg twice daily. RNA was extracted and reverse transcribed into cDNA as the sequencing template. Sequenced by immunoSEQ multiplex PCR; TCRdb stores in-frame clones only, minus some. Here the sample spans about 140,000 clones, 80% to 90% being singletons. The clonotype comes from a human donor with alopecia areata. Sequencing used CD8+ T cells sorted from blood, obtained at week 4, from a patient treated with tofacitinib.

The CDR3 loop reads CASSLSPASVDTQYF. The CDR3, as DNA: TGTGCCAGCAGTTTATCGCCCGCTAGCGTAGATACGCAGTATTTT. This chain uses TRBV27 with TRBJ2-3, with D possibly TRBD2 on 6 matching bases. Germline CDR1 MNHEY, CDR2 SMNVEV (reference sequence). V lost 0 bases and J 5 bases, leaving 12 bases between the germline ends. The CDR3 contains 15 residues.